This TCR beta chain was recovered during a study of T cell repertoires in cytomegalovirus infection. On this clonotype: Antigen specificity is unknown.

The V end lost 4 bases, the J end lost 8 bases, and 11 bases lay between the germline ends. The CDR3 totals 13 residues. Germline assignment: CDR1 MDHEN and CDR2 SYDVKM. Using its own MiXCR run on the reads, TCRdb lists one record per CDR3 protein. The sample has some 270,000 distinct CDR3 sequences, about 18% seen once; the top ten hold around half. General observations from the study: CMV-specific TCR beta clonotypes restricted by HLA-C were the ones dominating the ex vivo response.

The chain uses TRBV28 and TRBJ2-2, with D perhaps matching TRBD1 (5 bases). This clonotype was sampled from a human donor in good health (CMV status not recorded). Some clones in this sample may be carry-over from other donors' samples. The sample comprised CD8+ T cells from PBMCs. This chain's CDR3 is CASSSQGTGELFF. The DNA for the CDR3 is TGTGCCAGCAGTTCCCAGGGAACGGGGGAGCTGTTTTTT.